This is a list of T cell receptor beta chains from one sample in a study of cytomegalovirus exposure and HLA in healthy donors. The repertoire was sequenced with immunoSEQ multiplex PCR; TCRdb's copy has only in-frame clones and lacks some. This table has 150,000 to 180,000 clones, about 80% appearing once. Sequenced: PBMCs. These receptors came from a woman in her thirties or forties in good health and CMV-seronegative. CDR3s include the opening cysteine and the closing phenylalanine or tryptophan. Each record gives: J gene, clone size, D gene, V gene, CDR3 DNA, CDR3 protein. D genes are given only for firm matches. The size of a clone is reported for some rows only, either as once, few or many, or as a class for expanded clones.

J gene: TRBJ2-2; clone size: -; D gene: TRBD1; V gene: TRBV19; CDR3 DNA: TGTGCCAGCGGGATACAGGCAGGGGGCCACGGGGAGCTGTTTTTT; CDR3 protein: CASGIQAGGHGELFF
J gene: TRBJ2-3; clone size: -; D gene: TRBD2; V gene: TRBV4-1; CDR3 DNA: TGCGCCAGCAGCCAAGATTCGAGCGGGGGCCTCCGGGATACGCAGTATTTT; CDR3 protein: CASSQDSSGGLRDTQYF
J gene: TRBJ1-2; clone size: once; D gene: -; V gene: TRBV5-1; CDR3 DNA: TGCGCCAGCAGCTTGATGGACAGTGCCTATGGCTACACCTTC; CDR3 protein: CASSLMDSAYGYTF
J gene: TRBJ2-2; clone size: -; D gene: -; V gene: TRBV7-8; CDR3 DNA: TGTGCCAGCACCCCCCTAGTCGGCAAGGCCGGGGAGCTGTTTTTT; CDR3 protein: CASTPLVGKAGELFF
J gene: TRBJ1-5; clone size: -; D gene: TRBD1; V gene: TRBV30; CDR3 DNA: TGTGCCTGGAGAGGACAGGCCAATAGCAATCAGCCCCAGCATTTT; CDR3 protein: CAWRGQANSNQPQHF
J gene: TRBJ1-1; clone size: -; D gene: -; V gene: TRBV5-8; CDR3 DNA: TGTGCCAGCAGTTTTTCCGGGGTCCCCGATGCTTTCTTT; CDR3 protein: CASSFSGVPDAFF
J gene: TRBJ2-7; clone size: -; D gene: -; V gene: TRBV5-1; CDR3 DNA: TGCGCCAGCAGCCCGGGTCTCGAGGAAGGAGGCGAGCAGTACTTC; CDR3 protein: CASSPGLEEGGEQYF
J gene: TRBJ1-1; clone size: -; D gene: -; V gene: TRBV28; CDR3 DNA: TGTGCCAGCACCAGGGGCGCTGAAGCTTTCTTT; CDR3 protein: CASTRGAEAFF
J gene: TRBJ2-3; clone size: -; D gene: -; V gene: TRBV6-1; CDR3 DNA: TGTGCCAGCAGTGGCAGCCGGGACACAGATACGCAGTATTTT; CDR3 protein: CASSGSRDTDTQYF
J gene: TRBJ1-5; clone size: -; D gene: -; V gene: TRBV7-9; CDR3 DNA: TGTGCCAGCAGCGTACAGAATAGCAATCAGCCCCAGCATTTT; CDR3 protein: CASSVQNSNQPQHF
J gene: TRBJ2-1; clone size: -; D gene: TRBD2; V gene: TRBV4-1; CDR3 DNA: TGCGCCAGCAGCCAACACCCCCCAGCGACTAGCCGGGAGCAGTTCTTC; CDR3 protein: CASSQHPPATSREQFF
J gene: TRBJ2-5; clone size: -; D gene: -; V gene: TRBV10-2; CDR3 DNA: TGCGCCAGCAGTGCACAAGAGACCCAGTACTTC; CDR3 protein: CASSAQETQYF
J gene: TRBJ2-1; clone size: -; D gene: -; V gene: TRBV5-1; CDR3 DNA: TGCGCCAGCAGCCAGGGACTCCACCTGGAGCAGTTCTTC; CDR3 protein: CASSQGLHLEQFF
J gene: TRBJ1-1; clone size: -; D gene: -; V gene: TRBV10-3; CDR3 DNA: TGTGCCATCAGTGAGTCGTTTATGAACACTGAAGCTTTCTTT; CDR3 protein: CAISESFMNTEAFF
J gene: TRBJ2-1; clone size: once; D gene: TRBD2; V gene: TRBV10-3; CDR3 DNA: TGTGCCATCAGTGGTTCTTCTAGCGGAGCATACAATGAGCAGTTCTTC; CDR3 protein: CAISGSSSGAYNEQFF
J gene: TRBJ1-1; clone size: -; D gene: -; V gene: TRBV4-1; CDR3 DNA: TGCGCCAGCAGTCTTTCCTCGGGGTCGGCTGAAGCTTTCTTT; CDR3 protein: CASSLSSGSAEAFF
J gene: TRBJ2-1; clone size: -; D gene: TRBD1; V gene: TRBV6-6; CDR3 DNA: TGTGCCAGCAGCCCCCCAGACAGGGAACAGTTCTTC; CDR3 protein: CASSPPDREQFF
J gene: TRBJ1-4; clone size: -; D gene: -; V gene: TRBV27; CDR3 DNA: TGTGCCAGCAGTTTCACAGGGTTGGGCGAAAAACTGTTTTTT; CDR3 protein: CASSFTGLGEKLFF
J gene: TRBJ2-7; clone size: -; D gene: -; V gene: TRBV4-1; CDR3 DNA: TGCGCCAGCAGCCAAGATCCCTATTTCTCCTACGAGCAGTACTTC; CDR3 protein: CASSQDPYFSYEQYF
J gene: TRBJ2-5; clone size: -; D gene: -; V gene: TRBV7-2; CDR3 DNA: TGTGCCAGCAGCTTCGCCAGGCCAGAGAAGTACTTC; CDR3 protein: CASSFARPEKYF
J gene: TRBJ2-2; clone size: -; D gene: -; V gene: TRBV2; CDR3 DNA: TGTGCCAGCAGTGAAGGTGGGAGTAAGGCCGGGGAGCTGTTTTTT; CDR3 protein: CASSEGGSKAGELFF
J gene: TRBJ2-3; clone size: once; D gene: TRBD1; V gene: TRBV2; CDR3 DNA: TGTGCCAGCAGTCGCAGGGGGATCACAGATACGCAGTATTTT; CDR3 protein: CASSRRGITDTQYF
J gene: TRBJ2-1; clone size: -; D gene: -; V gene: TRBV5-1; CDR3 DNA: TGCGCCAGCAGCCTCCCGATTTATGAGTTGTTCTTC; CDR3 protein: CASSLPIYELFF
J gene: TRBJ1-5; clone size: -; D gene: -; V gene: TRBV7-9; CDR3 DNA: TGTGCCAGCAGCTCAGGGGTCGTAGGCAATCAGCCCCAGCATTTT; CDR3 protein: CASSSGVVGNQPQHF
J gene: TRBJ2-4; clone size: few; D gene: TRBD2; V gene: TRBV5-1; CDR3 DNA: TGCGCCAGCAGCTTGGCCGGTAGCGGGAACATTCAGTACTTC; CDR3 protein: CASSLAGSGNIQYF
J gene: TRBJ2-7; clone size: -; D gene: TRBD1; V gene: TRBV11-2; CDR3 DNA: TGTGCCAGCAGCTCGACAGGGGGCCCCCTCGAATACGAGCAGTACTTC; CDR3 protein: CASSSTGGPLEYEQYF
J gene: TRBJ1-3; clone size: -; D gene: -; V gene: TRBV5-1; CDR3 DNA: TGCGCCAGCAGCTTGGAACAGGGACCTGGAAACACCATATATTTT; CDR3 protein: CASSLEQGPGNTIYF
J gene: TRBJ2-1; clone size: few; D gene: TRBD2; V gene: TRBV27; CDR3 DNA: TGTGCCAGCTCACCAGGGACTACAGCCCATGAGCAGTTCTTC; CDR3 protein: CASSPGTTAHEQFF
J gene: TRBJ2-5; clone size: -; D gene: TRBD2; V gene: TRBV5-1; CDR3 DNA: TGCGCCAGCAGCCCGGGACTAGCGGGGGTCCTCCAAGAGACCCAGTACTTC; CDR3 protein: CASSPGLAGVLQETQYF
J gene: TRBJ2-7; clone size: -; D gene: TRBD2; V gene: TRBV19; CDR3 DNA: TGTGCCAGTAGTGCCGGGACTACCTCCTACGAGCAGTACTTC; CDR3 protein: CASSAGTTSYEQYF
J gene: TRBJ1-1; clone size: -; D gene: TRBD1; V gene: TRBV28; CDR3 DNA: TGTGCCAGCGGCAGGGGGCTCTTTGGAGCTTTCTTT; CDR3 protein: CASGRGLFGAFF
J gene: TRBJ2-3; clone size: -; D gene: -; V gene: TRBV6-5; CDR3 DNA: TGTGCCAGCAGACTGGGAGGTACGCAGTATTTT; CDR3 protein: CASRLGGTQYF